These 29 T cell receptor beta chains were all obtained from the same sample, sequenced in a study of blood T cell repertoires in COVID-19. Profiled with immunoSEQ multiplex PCR; TCRdb holds only in-frame clones, not every one. Here the sample spans around 190,000 clones, 88% being singletons. The sequencing sample was made of PBMCs or T cells enriched from blood (not recorded which). The receptor set was obtained from a woman aged 18-35 years who had recovered from COVID-19.

The rearrangement links TRBV2 to TRBJ2-7, with 7 bases that match TRBD1. The CDR3 is made up of 15 amino acids. Germline trimming cut 4 bases from V and 2 bases from J; bases unmatched to any gene: 8. Germline CDR1 is SNHLY and CDR2 is FYNNEI. The chain's CDR3 is CASSVPGRGTYEQYF. The CDR3 nucleotides are TGTGCCAGCAGTGTCCCGGGCAGGGGGACCTACGAGCAGTACTTC.

The chain joins TRBV4-2 to TRBJ2-5, with 10 bases that match TRBD2. With V trimmed by 0 bases and J by 13 bases, 11 bases remained unmatched. The V gene's germline CDR1 is LGHNA and CDR2 YNFKEQ. The CDR3 runs 15 residues. CDR3 nucleotide sequence: TGTGCCAGCAGCCAAGATAGGAGCGGGGGGGCGAGGCTGTACTTC. It is translated as CASSQDRSGGARLYF.

This clone was counted a single time. The chain combines TRBV9 with TRBJ2-7; 7 nucleotides agree with TRBD2. Germline V gene data show CDR1 as SGDLS and CDR2 as YYNGEE. The V gene end was trimmed by 0 bases and the J gene end by 2 bases; junction bases not matched to a gene: 2. The CDR3 sequence is 14 residues long. The CDR3 DNA is TGTGCCAGCAGCGTAGGGCTAGCGGCCTACGAGCAGTACTTC. This gives the protein CASSVGLAAYEQYF.

The rearrangement links TRBV11-2 to TRBJ1-1; D is unresolved. V was pared by 2 bases and J by 4 bases, with 11 bases between. CDR3 length equals 14 residues. Germline loops: CDR1 SGHAT, CDR2 FQNNGV. CDR3 nucleotides: TGTGCCAGCAGCTTATTGGGAGGGAGCACTGAAGCTTTCTTT. Protein sequence: CASSLLGGSTEAFF.

The chain recombines TRBV25-1 with TRBJ1-3, with unresolved D. Per the germline V gene, CDR1 is MGHDK and CDR2 is SYGVNS. V was trimmed by 6 bases and J by 0 bases, leaving 15 bases between them. The CDR3 totals 16 residues. The CDR3 loop is CASSPVPGSSGNTIYF. In DNA form, the CDR3 reads TGTGCCAGCAGCCCCGTCCCGGGGAGCTCTGGAAACACCATATATTTT.

The chain carries TRBV7-2 and TRBJ1-5, with a tentative D call TRBD1 (5 bases). The CDR3 is made up of 13 amino acids. CDR1 and CDR2 from the germline V gene are SGHTA and FQGNSA. V was cut by 5 bases and J by 6 bases, with 11 bases left in between. CDR3 sequence reads: CASSPGGVQPQHF. The CDR3 DNA is TGTGCCAGCAGCCCGGGGGGGGTTCAGCCCCAGCATTTT.

The rearrangement joins TRBV3-1 (or the pseudogene TRBV3-2) to TRBJ2-3; D remains ambiguous. V was shortened by 0 bases and J by 4 bases, with 8 bases between the two germline ends. The CDR3 totals 14 residues. In germline, CDR1 is LGHDT, CDR2 YNNKEL (reference sequence). The CDR3, as DNA: TGTGCCAGCAGCCAAGAGACATTGCCAGATACGCAGTATTTT. This codes for CASSQETLPDTQYF.

This chain connects TRBV7-2 to TRBJ2-2, with 7 nucleotides matching TRBD1. Germline trimming cut 5 bases from V and 6 bases from J; bases unmatched to any gene: 3. CDR3 length: 13 amino acids. Germline lookup yields CDR1 SGHTA and CDR2 FQGNSA. The chain's CDR3 is CASSKQGSGELFF. Written as DNA, the CDR3 is TGTGCCAGCAGCAAACAGGGGTCCGGGGAGCTGTTTTTT. The full variable domain, in which reference TRBV7-2 and TRBJ2-2 provide the parts outside the CDR3, is GAGVSQSPSNKVTEKGKDVELRCDPISGHTALYWYRQSLGQGLEFLIYFQGNSAPDKSGLPSDRFSAERTGGSVSTLTIQRTQQEDSAVYLCASSKQGSGELFFGEGSRLTVL.

This clone was seen only once. The V call is TRBV7-2, the J call TRBJ1-1; D is perhaps TRBD1 (6 bases). Trimming left V 2 bases short and J 0 bases short, with 10 bases between. This CDR3 is 15 amino acids long. CDR1 and CDR2 from the germline V gene are SGHTA and FQGNSA. DNA of the CDR3: TGTGCCAGCAGCTTAAACAGGGCCATGAACACTGAAGCTTTCTTT. This gives the protein CASSLNRAMNTEAFF.

J is TRBJ2-5 and V is TRBV10-3, with 10 bases that match TRBD2. The CDR3 runs 16 residues. Germline V gives CDR1 ENHRY, CDR2 SYGVKD. V shed 0 bases, J shed 5 bases, and the junction held 6 bases outside the gene matches. CDR3 loop: CAISESSGGAFETQYF. The CDR3 DNA sequence: TGTGCCATCAGTGAGTCGAGCGGGGGGGCCTTTGAGACCCAGTACTTC.

The chain couples TRBV27 to TRBJ1-5; D is unclear. Germline CDR1 MNHEY, CDR2 SMNVEV (reference sequence). The CDR3 totals 14 residues. V was trimmed by 5 bases and J by 3 bases, leaving 11 bases between them. Written as DNA, the CDR3 is TGTGCCAGCAGTAGAGCAGGTCACAATCAGCCCCAGCATTTT. Translation gives CASSRAGHNQPQHF.

V and J are TRBV7-2 and TRBJ1-5, with TRBD1 identical over 9 bases. The CDR3 is 15 amino acids. Trimming at V came to 3 bases and at J to 4 bases, leaving 4 bases not matched to a gene. Germline V lookup: CDR1 SGHTA, CDR2 FQGNSA. The CDR3 protein is CASSLTDRGNQPQHF. The DNA of the CDR3 is TGTGCCAGCAGCTTGACGGACAGGGGAAATCAGCCCCAGCATTTT.

The rearrangement links TRBV7-2 to TRBJ1-4; D is perhaps TRBD1 (5 bases). The CDR3 covers 14 residues. Germline V gene sequence: CDR1 SGHTA, CDR2 FQGNSA. V shed 2 bases and J shed 8 bases, with 12 bases lying between them. The CDR3 nucleotides are TGTGCCAGCAGCTTATCAGGGTCTTGGGAAAAACTGTTTTTT. Amino acid sequence: CASSLSGSWEKLFF. Full variable domain (remainder filled in from reference TRBV7-2 and TRBJ1-4): GAGVSQSPSNKVTEKGKDVELRCDPISGHTALYWYRQSLGQGLEFLIYFQGNSAPDKSGLPSDRFSAERTGGSVSTLTIQRTQQEDSAVYLCASSLSGSWEKLFFGSGTQLSVL.

For the CDR3, the DNA is TGTGCCAGCAGTCCAAAAGTGACAGGGATTGCAAAACTGTTTTTT. It codes for CASSPKVTGIAKLFF. The chain couples TRBV6-1 to TRBJ1-4; TRBD1 agrees at 7 bases. The germline CDR1 and CDR2 sequences are MNHNS and SASEGT. J was trimmed by 10 bases and V by 5 bases; bases with no gene match: 13. The CDR3 has 15 amino acids.

This clone was counted a few times. The genes are TRBV7-8 and TRBJ2-5, with unresolved D. This CDR3 region has 15 residues. Germline assignment: CDR1 SGHVS and CDR2 FQNEAQ. The V gene lost 1 base and the J gene lost 0 bases, with 9 bases spanning the gap. The CDR3 here is CASSLEPVYQETQYF. CDR3 DNA sequence: TGTGCCAGCAGCTTAGAACCGGTGTACCAAGAGACCCAGTACTTC. Supplemented by reference TRBV7-8 and TRBJ2-5, the full variable domain reads GAGVSQSPRYKVAKRGQDVALRCDPISGHVSLFWYQQALGQGPEFLTYFQNEAQLDKSGLPSDRFFAERPEGSVSTLKIQRTQQEDSAVYLCASSLEPVYQETQYFGPGTRLLVL.

The chain carries TRBV28 and TRBJ2-1; no clear D gene. V shed 3 bases and J shed 4 bases, with 13 bases lying between them. This CDR3 is 15 amino acids long. Germline V lookup: CDR1 MDHEN, CDR2 SYDVKM. CDR3 region: CASSFVAEGYNEQFF. The CDR3 DNA reads as TGTGCCAGCAGTTTTGTGGCGGAAGGATACAATGAGCAGTTCTTC.

The rearrangement uses TRBV6-2 or TRBV6-3 and TRBJ1-2, with 9 nucleotides matching TRBD1. Germline trimming cut 2 bases from V and 5 bases from J; bases unmatched to any gene: 6. This CDR3 is 15 amino acids long. The germline V gene encodes CDR1 MNHEY and CDR2 SVGEGT. The CDR3 region is CASSYPRQGGYGYTF. The CDR3 DNA follows: TGTGCCAGCAGTTACCCCAGACAGGGGGGATATGGCTACACCTTC.

The chain recombines TRBV19 with TRBJ2-3, with D uncertain. The CDR3 sequence is 11 residues long. Trimming pared 5 bases from V and 11 bases from J, leaving 11 bases between. From germline, CDR1 is LNHDA and CDR2 SQIVND (reference sequence). The CDR3 DNA sequence: TGTGCCAGTAGTGGGCCTTTGGGGCAGTATTTT. Its protein is CASSGPLGQYF.

The V call is TRBV27, the J call TRBJ2-7, with 8 bases identical to TRBD1. Germline V lookup: CDR1 MNHEY, CDR2 SMNVEV (reference sequence). The CDR3 runs to 15 residues. Trimming removed 2 bases from V and 4 bases from J; junction bases left unmatched: 7. In nucleotides, the CDR3 is TGTGCCAGCAGTTTACTTCAGGGGGCCGTATACGAGCAGTACTTC. It codes for CASSLLQGAVYEQYF.

This chain links TRBV7-9 with TRBJ1-3; D is possibly TRBD1 (6 bases). The CDR3 is 15 amino acids. V lost 5 bases and J lost 4, with 15 bases in between. Germline CDR1 reads SEHNR; CDR2 reads FQNEAQ (reference sequence). The CDR3 DNA reads as TGTGCCAGCAGCCCCCGAAGGGGGATCGGAAACACCATATATTTT. It specifies CASSPRRGIGNTIYF.

This chain links TRBV27 with TRBJ1-5; D not certain. Between the trimmed V and J ends, which lost 2 bases and 9 bases, there was a span of 11 bases. Germline CDR1 is MNHEY and CDR2 is SMNVEV (reference sequence). The CDR3 length is 13 residues. The CDR3 loop is CASSLMLAGPQHF. In DNA, the CDR3 is TGTGCCAGCAGTTTAATGCTTGCGGGGCCCCAGCATTTT.

This chain joins TRBV15 and TRBJ2-1; 8 bases fit TRBD1. Germline V gene lookup returns CDR1 LNHNV and CDR2 YYDKDF (reference sequence). The CDR3 is made up of 15 amino acids. Trimming at V came to 3 bases and at J to 6 bases, leaving 7 bases not matched to a gene. This chain's CDR3 is CATSSRQGISNEQFF. The CDR3 DNA follows: TGTGCCACCAGCAGTAGACAGGGGATAAGCAATGAGCAGTTCTTC.

The chain combines TRBV9 with TRBJ1-1; 8 bases align to TRBD1. The CDR3 sequence is 16 residues long. Germline V lookup: CDR1 SGDLS, CDR2 YYNGEE. V was pared by 0 bases and J by 3 bases, with 7 bases of the junction left unmatched. This CDR3 reads CASSVVAGGADTEAFF. CDR3 DNA sequence: TGTGCCAGCAGCGTAGTGGCAGGGGGCGCCGACACTGAAGCTTTCTTT.

This clone was recorded once. The chain uses TRBV28 and TRBJ1-2; the D gene is possibly TRBD1 (5 bases). The germline V and J ends were trimmed by 11 bases and 0 bases, with 13 bases remaining between them. CDR3 length: 13 residues. CDR1 is MDHEN, CDR2 SYDVKM, per germline. The CDR3 region has the DNA TGTGCCCACAGGCGGGGGGCTAACTATGGCTACACCTTC. This codes for CAHRRGANYGYTF.

V and J are TRBV19 and TRBJ1-4, with TRBD1 matching 9 bases. Per the germline V gene, CDR1 is LNHDA and CDR2 is SQIVND (reference sequence). The trim removed 3 bases at V and 6 bases at J, leaving 8 bases unmatched. The CDR3 covers 16 residues. As DNA, the CDR3 is TGTGCCAGTAGTATCCGGGCCGGGACAGGGTATGAAAAACTGTTTTTT. The encoded protein is CASSIRAGTGYEKLFF.

This chain uses TRBV28 with TRBJ1-5, with 8 bases that match TRBD1. From germline, CDR1 is MDHEN and CDR2 SYDVKM. The CDR3 extends over 14 amino acids. V shed 6 bases and J 7 bases; nucleotides not matched to a gene: 8. The CDR3, as DNA: TGTGCCAGCAGGCCTACAGGGGGAGGCCAGCCCCAGCATTTT. Its translation is CASRPTGGGQPQHF.

The chain is built from TRBV27 and TRBJ1-5, with D unclear. V was pared by 10 bases and J by 3 bases, with 28 bases between. Germline CDR1 MNHEY, CDR2 SMNVEV (reference sequence). The CDR3 has 18 amino acids. CDR3 region: CANAQNPQQKFPNQPQHF. The CDR3 region has the DNA TGTGCCAACGCGCAGAATCCCCAACAGAAATTCCCCAATCAGCCCCAGCATTTT.

The rearrangement links TRBV18 to TRBJ2-6; TRBD2 matches 8 bases. The CDR3 is 18 residues long. Germline trimming cut 6 bases from V and 4 bases from J; bases unmatched to any gene: 14. CDR1 is KGHSH, CDR2 LQKENI, per germline. CDR3 amino acids: CASSPGSGGAAGANVLTF. The CDR3 DNA reads as TGTGCCAGCTCCCCCGGGTCGGGGGGGGCCGCCGGGGCCAACGTCCTGACTTTC.

The chain carries TRBV4-2 and TRBJ2-1; D gene uncertain. V lost 1 base, J lost 8 bases, and 9 bases lay in between. The germline gives CDR1 LGHNA, CDR2 YNFKEQ. The CDR3 has 13 amino acids. The CDR3, as DNA: TGTGCCAGCAGCCAAGTAACTTCGGATGAGCAGTTCTTC. Its translation is CASSQVTSDEQFF.